Listed below are T cell receptor beta chains from one sample, sequenced in a study of regulatory T cells in long-lasting Graves disease. TCRdb reprocessed the multiplex PCR reads with MiXCR, giving one entry per CDR3 protein. The sample lists some 410,000 distinct CDR3 sequences; roughly 15% were seen once. This sample was also put to use in a study of T cells in Graves' hyperthyroidism and ophthalmopathy.

Sequencing used peripheral blood mononuclear cells (PBMCs), obtained at new diagnosis, from a patient treated with antithyroid drugs. The source of these receptors is a woman aged 25-40 years with Graves disease. Each CDR3 is given with its conserved first and last residue. The order of the fields is CDR3 protein, CDR3 DNA, J gene, V gene, D gene, clone size. A D gene is named only where the DNA matches it firmly. Expanded clones get a size class; other rows say once, few or many, or leave the size out.

CDR3aa: CSAREQAGRATSSYNEQFF
CDR3nt: TGCAGTGCTAGAGAACAAGCGGGTAGGGCGACTAGCTCCTACAATGAGCAGTTCTTC
j_gene: TRBJ2-1
v_gene: TRBV20-1
d_gene: .
abundance: many

CDR3aa: CSATSSGTGGEKLFF
CDR3nt: TGCAGTGCTACTTCCTCCGGGACAGGGGGTGAAAAACTGTTTTTT
j_gene: TRBJ1-4
v_gene: TRBV20-1
d_gene: TRBD1
abundance: once

CDR3aa: CASGPGELFF
CDR3nt: TGTGCCAGCGGGCCCGGGGAGCTGTTTTTT
j_gene: TRBJ2-2
v_gene: TRBV6-1
d_gene: .
abundance: .

CDR3aa: CASSYLGTSGRAPYNEQFF
CDR3nt: TGTGCCAGCAGTTACCTCGGGACTAGCGGGAGGGCCCCATACAATGAGCAGTTCTTC
j_gene: TRBJ2-1
v_gene: TRBV6-9
d_gene: TRBD2
abundance: .

CDR3aa: CASSLTRASGANVLTF
CDR3nt: TGTGCCAGCAGCCTGACGAGGGCCTCTGGGGCCAACGTCCTGACTTTC
j_gene: TRBJ2-6
v_gene: TRBV7-3
d_gene: .
abundance: few

CDR3aa: CASSPSPAHQETQYF
CDR3nt: TGTGCCAGCAGTCCCAGCCCAGCGCACCAAGAGACCCAGTACTTC
j_gene: TRBJ2-5
v_gene: TRBV28
d_gene: .
abundance: many

CDR3aa: CASSFTTGAPVHGANVLTF
CDR3nt: TGTGCCAGCAGCTTTACTACGGGGGCCCCCGTTCATGGGGCCAACGTCCTGACTTTC
j_gene: TRBJ2-6
v_gene: TRBV7-9
d_gene: .
abundance: .

CDR3aa: CASSDDIRQGVTDTQYF
CDR3nt: TGTGCCAGCAGTGATGACATTAGACAGGGGGTCACAGATACGCAGTATTTT
j_gene: TRBJ2-3
v_gene: TRBV25-1
d_gene: TRBD1
abundance: few

CDR3aa: CASSPGLAGGPVETQYF
CDR3nt: TGTGCCAGCAGCCCGGGACTAGCGGGAGGGCCGGTGGAGACCCAGTACTTC
j_gene: TRBJ2-5
v_gene: TRBV5-4
d_gene: TRBD2
abundance: .

CDR3aa: CASNWGWGGNTEAFF
CDR3nt: TGCGCCAGCAACTGGGGGTGGGGGGGGAACACTGAAGCTTTCTTT
j_gene: TRBJ1-1
v_gene: TRBV5-1
d_gene: .
abundance: few

CDR3aa: CASSPPGFNIQYF
CDR3nt: TGTGCCAGCTCCCCGCCTGGTTTTAACATTCAGTACTTC
j_gene: TRBJ2-4
v_gene: TRBV18
d_gene: .
abundance: many

CDR3aa: CASSPGGAKNIQYF
CDR3nt: TGTGCCAGCAGCCCAGGGGGGGCCAAAAACATTCAGTACTTC
j_gene: TRBJ2-4
v_gene: TRBV11-1
d_gene: .
abundance: .

CDR3aa: CSVPRWGTDTQYF
CDR3nt: TGCAGTGTCCCCCGCTGGGGCACAGATACGCAGTATTTT
j_gene: TRBJ2-3
v_gene: TRBV20-1
d_gene: .
abundance: many

CDR3aa: CASSVERDQPQHF
CDR3nt: TGTGCCAGCAGTGTGGAAAGGGACCAGCCCCAGCATTTT
j_gene: TRBJ1-5
v_gene: TRBV6-1
d_gene: .
abundance: few

CDR3aa: CASSYAVIAGQPGELFF
CDR3nt: TGTGCCAGCAGTTACGCGGTGATAGCGGGCCAGCCCGGGGAGCTGTTTTTT
j_gene: TRBJ2-2
v_gene: TRBV6-5
d_gene: TRBD2
abundance: .

CDR3aa: CASSRSPISGGSYEQYF
CDR3nt: TGTGCCAGCTCACGATCTCCCATCTCAGGGGGCTCCTACGAGCAGTACTTC
j_gene: TRBJ2-7
v_gene: TRBV18
d_gene: TRBD1
abundance: many

CDR3aa: CASSPLKNIQYF
CDR3nt: TGTGCCAGCAGTCCCTTAAAAAACATTCAGTACTTC
j_gene: TRBJ2-4
v_gene: TRBV28
d_gene: .
abundance: few

CDR3aa: CASSEFLGVWTEAFF
CDR3nt: TGTGCCAGCAGTGAATTTCTTGGTGTGTGGACAGAAGCTTTCTTT
j_gene: TRBJ1-1
v_gene: TRBV6-1
d_gene: .
abundance: many

CDR3aa: CASSARGSTQPQHF
CDR3nt: TGTGCCAGCAGTGCCAGGGGGAGCACTCAGCCCCAGCATTTT
j_gene: TRBJ1-5
v_gene: TRBV6-2/TRBV6-3
d_gene: TRBD1
abundance: many

CDR3aa: CASSQGQRELFF
CDR3nt: TGTGCCAGCAGCCAAGGACAGAGGGAACTGTTTTTT
j_gene: TRBJ1-4
v_gene: TRBV4-2
d_gene: .
abundance: .

CDR3aa: CASSIGFRSNEQFF
CDR3nt: TGTGCCAGTAGTATAGGATTCCGGTCCAATGAGCAGTTCTTC
j_gene: TRBJ2-1
v_gene: TRBV19
d_gene: .
abundance: once

CDR3aa: CASSEGTLSYNEQFF
CDR3nt: TGTGCCAGCAGTGAAGGGACTCTCTCCTACAATGAGCAGTTCTTC
j_gene: TRBJ2-1
v_gene: TRBV2
d_gene: .
abundance: .